This T cell receptor beta chain was found in a study of PD-1 blockade in classical Hodgkin lymphoma. The V and J ends lost 2 bases and 1 base respectively, with 8 bases between them. The CDR3 covers 14 residues. Looked up from germline, CDR1 is SEHNR and CDR2 is FQNEAQ (reference sequence). Using immunoSEQ multiplex PCR, the repertoire was profiled, and TCRdb retains in-frame clones only, with some absent. The profile covers roughly 140,000 clones, with around 73% appearing a single time and 7.5% to 9.5% taken by the ten largest. Every patient relapsed after autologous stem cell transplantation, and brentuximab vedotin exposure varied.

This TCR came from a human donor with classical Hodgkin lymphoma. The genes are TRBV7-9 and TRBJ1-1; weak D call: TRBD1 (6 bases). The sequenced sample was peripheral blood mononuclear cells (PBMCs), obtained before the second cycle of nivolumab. Here the CDR3 reads CASSLRGANTEAFF. The DNA for the CDR3 is TGTGCCAGCAGCTTAAGGGGGGCGAACACTGAAGCTTTCTTT.